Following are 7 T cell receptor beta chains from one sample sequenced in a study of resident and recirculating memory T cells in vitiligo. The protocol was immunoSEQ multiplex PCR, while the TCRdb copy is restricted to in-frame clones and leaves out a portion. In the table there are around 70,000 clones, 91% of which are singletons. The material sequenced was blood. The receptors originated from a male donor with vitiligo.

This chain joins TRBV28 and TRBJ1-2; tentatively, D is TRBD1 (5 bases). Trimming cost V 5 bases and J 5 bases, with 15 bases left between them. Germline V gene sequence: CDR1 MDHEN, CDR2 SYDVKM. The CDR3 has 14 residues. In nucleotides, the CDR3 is TGTGCCAGCAGTCATCCCGACAGTGGGTATGGCTACACCTTC. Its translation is CASSHPDSGYGYTF.

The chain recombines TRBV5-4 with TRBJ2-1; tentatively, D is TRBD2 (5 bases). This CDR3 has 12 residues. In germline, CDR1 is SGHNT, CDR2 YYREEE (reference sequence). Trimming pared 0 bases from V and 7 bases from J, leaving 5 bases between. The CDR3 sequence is CASSLGRNEQFF. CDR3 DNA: TGTGCCAGCAGCTTGGGGAGGAATGAGCAGTTCTTC.

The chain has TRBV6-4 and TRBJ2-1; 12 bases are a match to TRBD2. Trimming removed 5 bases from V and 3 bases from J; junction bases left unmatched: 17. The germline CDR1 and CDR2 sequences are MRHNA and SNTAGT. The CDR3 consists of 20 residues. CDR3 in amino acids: CASSPSASGGAASFYNEQFF. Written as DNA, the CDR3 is TGTGCCAGCAGTCCCTCGGCTAGCGGGGGGGCGGCAAGCTTCTACAATGAGCAGTTCTTC.

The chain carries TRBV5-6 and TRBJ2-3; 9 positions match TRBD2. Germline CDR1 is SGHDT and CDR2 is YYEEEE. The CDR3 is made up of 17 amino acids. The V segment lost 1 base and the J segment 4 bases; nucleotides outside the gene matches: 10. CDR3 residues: CASSLMAGGHFADTQYF. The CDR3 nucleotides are TGTGCCAGCAGCTTGATGGCGGGGGGGCATTTTGCAGATACGCAGTATTTT. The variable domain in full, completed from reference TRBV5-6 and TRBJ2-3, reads DAGVTQSPTHLIKTRGQQVTLRCSPKSGHDTVSWYQQALGQGPQFIFQYYEEEERQRGNFPDRFSGHQFPNYSSELNVNALLLGDSALYLCASSLMAGGHFADTQYFGPGTRLTVL.

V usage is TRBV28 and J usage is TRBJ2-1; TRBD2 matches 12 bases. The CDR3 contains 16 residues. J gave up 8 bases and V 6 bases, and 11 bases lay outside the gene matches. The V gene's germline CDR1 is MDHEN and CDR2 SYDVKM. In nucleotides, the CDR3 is TGTGCCAGCAGGAAAATTGGACTAGCGGGGTCTCATGAGCAGTTCTTC. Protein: CASRKIGLAGSHEQFF.

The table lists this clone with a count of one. Here the CDR3 DNA reads TGTGCCAGCAGCCAAGATCCCGGAAAACTGTTTTTT. It translates to CASSQDPGKLFF. This chain connects TRBV4-2 to TRBJ1-4; no clear D. CDR3 length: 12 residues. Deletions cut 0 bases from V and 10 bases from J, with 6 bases between. Germline loops: CDR1 LGHNA, CDR2 YNFKEQ.

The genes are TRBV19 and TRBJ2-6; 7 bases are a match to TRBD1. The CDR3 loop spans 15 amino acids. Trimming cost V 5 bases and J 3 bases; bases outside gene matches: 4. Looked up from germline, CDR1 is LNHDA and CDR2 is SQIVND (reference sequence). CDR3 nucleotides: TGTGCCAGTAGTCTACAGGGGCATGGGGCCAACGTCCTGACTTTC. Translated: CASSLQGHGANVLTF.